This T cell receptor (beta chain) originates from a study of PD-1 blockade in classical Hodgkin lymphoma (dated by TCRdb to 2019 to 2021). Background on the whole study: Nivolumab dosing was 3 mg/kg intravenously every 2 weeks, continuing until either disease progression or unacceptable toxicity. The study used CyTOF and TCR beta sequencing to define a peripheral blood immune signature of response to PD-1 blockade in classical Hodgkin lymphoma. Overall results and qualifications from the work: Diversity was lower in patients who began nivolumab less than 1 year after ASCT, so these patients were left out of later analyses to avoid confounding by immune reconstitution. CD4+ but not CD8+ TCR diversity rose significantly by C4D1 (p=0.0027 vs p=0.16), most apparent in complete responders (p=0.02). Baseline diversity similar to that of newly diagnosed patients was observed in trial patients achieving complete response, whereas significantly lower diversity was observed in partial responders and progressors. Baseline TCR diversity was reported to be lower in newly diagnosed patients than in healthy donors, and even lower in relapsed/refractory patients. Only a single clinical trial cohort was studied, and what caused the repertoire differences, possibly disease activity or prior therapy, remained undefined.

Genomic DNA was isolated using the Qiagen DNeasy kit from unsorted PBMCs as well as from negatively selected CD4+ and CD8+ fractions. Amplification of TCR beta CDR3 regions was done by immunoSEQ multiplex PCR with primers that anneal to V and J segments. A synthetic immune receptor repertoire was used to minimize amplification bias, and any residual bias was removed computationally once sequencing was done. Under the source paper's analysis protocol: Custom Python scripts were used to quantify repertoire diversity as the Shannon entropy index. Unsorted, CD4+ and CD8+ repertoires were examined separately, except in combined analyses, for which CD4+ and CD8+ sequences were merged in silico. Clonal expansion was defined as a frequency increase of at least 2-fold after treatment compared with C1D1, and clones undetected at baseline were assigned a pseudocount of 0.5. Clones with 0 or 1 copy at C1D1 were defined as singleton clones, while clones with 2 or more copies were defined as non-singleton clones. By matching protein sequences in sorted samples from the same patient, clones expanded in unsorted samples were annotated as CD4+, CD8+ or unknown. Wilcoxon tests on paired samples were used to test diversity changes from C1D1 to C4D1. Sourced from immuneACCESS, this table was stored by TCRdb with only in-frame sequences that have V and J called. A share of the clones is absent; for the studies checked, an unresolved V gene accounts for under half, and the remainder has no known explanation. V, J and clone size reflect that table, while D and trimming were determined from the DNA. This sample gives roughly 36,000 clones in total; around 80% of them show up just once. 9.8% of the sample is in the top ten clones.

The germline V gene (reference sequence) provides CDR1 LNHDA and CDR2 SQIVND. V loses 4 bases at its end and J loses 1 base; junction bases beyond the gene matches: 3. Counted from cysteine to phenylalanine, this CDR3 has 15 amino acids. Solely the CDR3 DNA is kept, with 45 bases framed from the first base. This clone was observed a handful of times. Its target antigen remains unknown. Base quality data are lacking; no much larger clone is found one base away. The meaning of the sample's time point label: cycle 4 day 1 (C4D1), after 6 weeks of nivolumab. Every trial patient had relapsed after autologous stem cell transplantation, and cohorts A, B and C differed in prior brentuximab vedotin exposure. A total of approximately 51 patients with relapsed/refractory classical Hodgkin lymphoma made up the trial cohort, and each patient's best overall response was complete response, partial response or progressive disease. Single-agent nivolumab was administered to trial patients in the multi-cohort phase II CheckMate 205 trial. An independent review committee assessed best overall response by applying the 2007 International Working Group response criteria. PBMCs from the trial were collected at three points: immediately before nivolumab initiation (C1D1), and during therapy at cycle 2 day 1 and cycle 4 day 1. Peripheral blood was collected in 8 mL Vacutainer Cell Preparation Tubes, from which PBMCs were isolated by centrifugation and then cryopreserved.

This receptor was taken from a human donor with classical Hodgkin lymphoma. Here the sequenced sample was peripheral blood mononuclear cells (PBMCs), taken before the fourth cycle of nivolumab. The V and J segments used are TRBV19 and TRBJ2-3; TRBD2 fits 9 bases in the junction. This receptor carries the CDR3 CASSTTSGGTDTQYF. The DNA reads TGTGCCAGTAGTACGACTAGCGGAGGCACAGATACGCAGTATTTT.